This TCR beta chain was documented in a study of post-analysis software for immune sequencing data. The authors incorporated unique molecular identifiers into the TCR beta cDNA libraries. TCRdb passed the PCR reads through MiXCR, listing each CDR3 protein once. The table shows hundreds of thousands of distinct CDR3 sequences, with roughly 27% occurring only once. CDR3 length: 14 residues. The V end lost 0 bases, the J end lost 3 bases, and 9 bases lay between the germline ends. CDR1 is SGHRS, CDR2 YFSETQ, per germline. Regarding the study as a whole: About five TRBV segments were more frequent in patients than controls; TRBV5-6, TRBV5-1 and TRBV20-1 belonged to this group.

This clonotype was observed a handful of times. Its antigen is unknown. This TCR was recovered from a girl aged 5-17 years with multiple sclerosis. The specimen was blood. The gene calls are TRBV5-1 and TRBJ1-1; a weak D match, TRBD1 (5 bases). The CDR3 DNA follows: TGCGCCAGCAGCTTGGGCCTGACAGACACTGAAGCTTTCTTT. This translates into CASSLGLTDTEAFF.